The 30 T cell receptor delta chains below all came from one sample that was sequenced in a study of γδ T cells in repeated Plasmodium falciparum infection. TCRdb re-called the multiplex PCR reads through CATT. The table has some 51,000 delta-chain clones, around 2% seen once; the top ten hold approximately 25%. Bulk repertoires came from Vgamma9/Vdelta2+ or Vdelta2-negative gammadelta T cells flow-sorted from PBMC. Sample: gamma-delta T cells from blood. The source is a pool of human donors (malaria-infected and uninfected, not separated).

This clone was observed at least ten times. TCRdb lists the protein of a much larger clone for this DNA, which differs at residue 3, so this is likely a read error; the protein given here is translated from the DNA itself. J is TRDJ1 and V is TRDV2; the match to TRDD3 covers 13 bases. The J gene, left out of TCRdb, was set here by checking the DNA against germline. Germline CDR1 GEAIGNYY, CDR2 EKD. This CDR3 has 20 amino acids. The CDR3 DNA sequence: TGTGCCCGTGACACCCTCCAACTGGGGGATACGGATTCGTACACCGATAAACTCATCTTT. Translated, it gives CARDTLQLGDTDSYTDKLIF.

About this clone itself: The protein given by TCRdb reflects a much larger clone and differs at residue 8 from this DNA's translation, likely from a read error; the protein shown is the DNA's translation. J is TRDJ1 and V is TRDV2, with D possibly being TRDD3 (5 bases). TCRdb lists no J gene, so it was determined here by aligning the DNA to germline. The length of the CDR3 is 15 residues. V lost 3 bases and J lost 10, with 23 bases in between. Germline V CDR1 and CDR2: GEAIGNYY, EKD. The DNA for the CDR3 is TGTGCCTGTGACGCCCTTACTGAGGGCTCCGGGGGACTCATCTTT. Translating it yields CACDALTEGSGGLIF.

Concerning this clone itself: This likely reflects a read error, since a far larger clone is one base away. This specimen includes other DNA sequences encoding the same CDR3. The chain's CDR3 is CALGETPSGNHLGEYTDKLIF. CDR3 sequence (DNA): TGTGCTCTTGGAGAGACTCCTTCCGGCAATCATCTGGGGGAGTACACCGATAAACTCATCTTT. The rearrangement uses TRDV1 and TRDJ1; the match to TRDD3 covers 8 bases. Because TCRdb records no J gene, it was assigned here through a match of the DNA to germline. The CDR3 is made up of 21 amino acids. The germline V gene encodes CDR1 TSWWSYY and CDR2 QGS. With 6 bases clipped from V and 0 bases from J, the junction kept 24 bases outside the gene matches.

Notes on this clone: A far more abundant clone sits one base away, making this likely a read error. The sample has other DNA sequences that encode this CDR3 too. The chain combines TRDV1 with TRDJ1; D might be TRDD2 (5 bases). The J gene is absent in TCRdb and was assigned here via DNA matching to germline. This CDR3 is 20 amino acids long. Germline CDR1 TSWWSYY, CDR2 QGS. V dropped 2 bases and J dropped 3 bases, with 28 bases sitting between them. The CDR3 is CALGETYRPAWTFRPDKLIF. CDR3 sequence (DNA): TGTGCTCTTGGGGAAACCTACAGGCCGGCTTGGACATTTCGCCCCGATAAACTCATCTTT.

Comments on this clone: One base separates it from a far larger clone, so it is likely a read error. The same CDR3 can be traced to other DNA sequences in this sample. The V gene is TRDV1, the J gene TRDJ1; TRDD3 matches at 12 bases. Matching the DNA to germline supplied the J gene, which TCRdb does not give. Germline CDR1 TSWWSYY, CDR2 QGS. V lost 7 bases and J lost 0; bases outside the gene matches: 18. The CDR3 runs to 20 residues. The CDR3 coding sequence is TGTGCTCTTGACAAGCGGCCTGGGGGATACGGTGTTTCGTACACCGATAAACTCATCTTT. Amino acid sequence: CALDKRPGGYGVSYTDKLIF.

This clone was counted at least ten times. This rearrangement joins TRDV1 to TRDJ1, with 7 bases that match TRDD3. With 0 bases clipped from V and 3 bases from J, the junction kept 13 bases outside the gene matches. Germline CDR1 is TSWWSYY and CDR2 is QGS. The CDR3 has 18 amino acids. The CDR3 nucleotides read TGTGCTCTTGGGGAACTGATCCGTGCGGGGATAGCTTCCGATAAACTCATCTTT. Translated: CALGELIRAGIASDKLIF.

This clone came up a few times. It differs at one base from a far larger clone, so likely a read error. The same CDR3 is also encoded by other DNA sequences in this sample. The V gene call is TRDV1, and the J gene call is absent; TRDD3 is the table's D call, not checked against the DNA. The CDR3 has 22 residues. Germline V gives CDR1 TSWWSYY, CDR2 QGS. The CDR3 sequence is CALGELVPSWNWGITGTDKLIF. The CDR3 DNA reads TGTGCTCTTGGGGAATTAGTTCCTAGCTGGAACTGGGGGATAACTGGGACCGATAAACTCATCTTC.

This clone was seen at least ten times. V is TRDV1 and J is TRDJ1, with TRDD3 matching over 12 bases. The V gene's germline CDR1 is TSWWSYY and CDR2 QGS. This CDR3 region has 19 residues. Unmatched junction bases numbered 14, after V lost 3 bases and J lost 3 bases. The CDR3 reads CALGDRQPLYWGIPDKLIF. The DNA of the CDR3 is TGTGCTCTTGGGGACCGTCAGCCTCTCTACTGGGGGATACCCGATAAACTCATCTTT.

Many counts were recorded for this clone. The chain employs TRDV1 and TRDJ1, with TRDD3 matching 10 bases. The CDR3 has 15 residues. Per the germline V gene, CDR1 is TSWWSYY and CDR2 is QGS. J was trimmed by 7 bases and V by 9 bases; bases with no gene match: 14. CDR3 coding DNA: TGTGCTCTAAGGGGAGGGGGATACGCGATCGGTAAACTCATCTTT. Amino acid sequence: CALRGGGYAIGKLIF.

The table lists this clone with a few counts. This DNA translates differently at residue 13 from the TCRdb protein, which is that of a much larger clone; a read error is likely, and the protein shown is the DNA's own translation. This chain joins TRDV2 and TRDJ1; 13 nucleotides agree with TRDD3. TCRdb supplies no J gene; here it was assigned by aligning the nucleotide sequence to germline. The CDR3 totals 18 residues. The V gene's germline CDR1 is GEAIGNYY and CDR2 EKD. The junction had 15 bases not matched to a gene; V was cut back by 3 bases and J by 6 bases. The CDR3: CACDPLPTTGGYGNKLIF. As DNA, the CDR3 is TGTGCCTGTGACCCTCTACCAACTACTGGGGGATACGGGAATAAACTCATCTTT.

Of note for this clone: TCRdb's entry gives the protein of a much larger clone, which mismatches this DNA's translation at residue 3, likely from a read error; the protein reported here is translated from the DNA. The genes are TRDV1 and TRDJ1, with a weak D call TRDD2 (7 bases). Germline matching of the DNA provided the J gene here, since TCRdb leaves it blank. Germline V gene sequence: CDR1 TSWWSYY, CDR2 QGS. The CDR3 has 21 amino acids. In DNA form, the CDR3 reads TGTGCTCCTGGGGATGGGGCCTTCCAATCCCTCTTTACCCTTCCTGGAGATAAACTCATCTTT. Translation: CAPGDGAFQSLFTLPGDKLIF.

The table lists this clone with a few counts. It is likely a read error: a sequence one base away is far more abundant. Other DNA sequences within the sample encode an identical CDR3. V usage is TRDV1 and J usage is TRDJ1, with 7 positions matching TRDD3. The J gene is absent in TCRdb and was assigned here via DNA matching to germline. Germline V gene data show CDR1 as TSWWSYY and CDR2 as QGS. V dropped 3 bases and J dropped 3; count of bases not matched to a gene: 13. This CDR3 spans 17 amino acids. The CDR3 nucleotides are TGTGCTCTTGGGGAGTACTCCTATGTTGGATACGCCGATAAACTCATCTTT. Its translation: CALGEYSYVGYADKLIF.

This clone was picked up a small number of times. The protein that TCRdb holds for this DNA derives from a much larger clone and differs from the translated DNA at residue 5, which likely indicates a read error; the protein shown here is translated from the DNA. The chain recombines TRDV1 with TRDJ1; TRDD3 aligns across 10 bases. Since TCRdb gives no J gene, matching the DNA to germline was used here to assign it. Germline CDR1 reads TSWWSYY; CDR2 reads QGS. The length of the CDR3 is 25 residues. Germline trimming cut 4 bases from V and 0 bases from J; bases unmatched to any gene: 32. CDR3 nucleotide sequence: TGTGCTCTTGGGGGAGAAGTGGGAGTGATCGTCCTAGGGGGGATACGATCCCTGAACACCGATAAACTCATCTTT. Protein product: CALGGEVGVIVLGGIRSLNTDKLIF.

The chain recombines TRDV1 with TRDJ1, with TRDD3 matching over 12 bases. TCRdb lists no J gene, so it was determined here by aligning the DNA to germline. V lost 2 bases and J lost 0; bases outside the gene matches: 22. The CDR3 consists of 23 residues. Germline V gene sequence: CDR1 TSWWSYY, CDR2 QGS. The DNA for the CDR3 is TGTGCTCTTGGGGAAGCGAGTTCCTACAGGAACTGGGGGATACTCCCTTACACCGATAAACTCATCTTT. Its protein is CALGEASSYRNWGILPYTDKLIF.

Of note for this clone: The TCRdb protein comes from a much larger clone and disagrees with this DNA's translation at residue 13, likely due to a read error; the protein given here is derived from the DNA. The V call is TRDV1, the J call TRDJ2, with 7 bases that match TRDD3. The J gene is not listed in TCRdb, so it was assigned here from a DNA match to germline. Germline CDR1 reads TSWWSYY; CDR2 reads QGS. The V and J ends lost 6 bases and 0 bases, in that order; junction bases with no gene match: 25. The length of the CDR3 is 22 residues. As DNA, the CDR3 is TGTGCTCTTGGCCTAAAATCCCGGCGAATGGGGGACTACTATTCTTTGACAGCACAACTCTTCTTT. It yields the protein CALGLKSRRMGDYYSLTAQLFF.

Of note for this clone: The TCRdb protein, from a much larger clone, departs from this DNA's translation at residue 4, likely by read error; the protein shown derives from the DNA. The CDR3 protein is CACGTGPTGDYTDKLIF. The CDR3 bases are TGTGCCTGTGGCACCGGCCCTACTGGGGATTACACCGATAAACTCATCTTT. The chain links TRDV2 to TRDJ1; 7 nucleotides align to TRDD3. TCRdb is silent on the J gene; assignment here came from matching the DNA to germline. Germline V gives CDR1 GEAIGNYY, CDR2 EKD. The CDR3 contains 17 residues.

To note about this clone: One base separates it from a far larger clone, so it is likely a read error. The sample has other DNA sequences that encode this CDR3 too. J is TRDJ1 and V is TRDV1; a weak D match, TRDD3 (5 bases). Here the J gene came from matching the DNA to germline, since TCRdb omits it. The CDR3 has 13 amino acids. Germline V gene sequence: CDR1 TSWWSYY, CDR2 QGS. CDR3 sequence: CALGEPMSDKLIF. DNA for the CDR3: TGCGCTCTTGGGGAACCCATGTCTGATAAACTCATCTTT.

About this clone: TCRdb pairs this DNA with a much larger clone's protein that differs at residue 9, likely a read error; the protein shown was translated from the DNA. The chain is built from TRDV1 and TRDJ1; TRDD3 agrees at 9 bases. TCRdb does not report a J gene; here it was assigned by matching the DNA to germline references. The CDR3 extends over 20 amino acids. Germline values: CDR1 TSWWSYY, CDR2 QGS. J was trimmed by 8 bases and V by 5 bases; bases with no gene match: 27. The DNA of the CDR3 is TGTGCTCTTGGGAAAGGGGGACTCTCCCTATCCTACTGGGGGAAGGAGAAACTCATCTTT. It encodes CALGKGGLSLSYWGKEKLIF.

This clone was picked up a small number of times. Since a far larger clone is one base different, this is likely a read error. Other DNA sequences in this sample translate to the same CDR3. This chain links TRDV3 with TRDJ1; D perhaps matches TRDD2 (6 bases). The J gene is not listed in TCRdb, so it was assigned here from a DNA match to germline. The CDR3 has 17 amino acids. Per germline, CDR1 TVYSNPD and CDR2 GDNSRS (reference sequence). Trimming left V 3 bases short and J 7 bases short, with 30 bases between. In DNA form, the CDR3 reads TGTGCCTTACCGGTTCCCTTCCACCCGTCCCATCGAGGTAAACTCATCTTT. This encodes CALPVPFHPSHRGKLIF.

This clone rates as medium-sized. Within the sample, other DNA sequences also encode this same CDR3. The chain employs TRDV1 and TRDJ1; TRDD3 aligns across 8 bases. Per the germline V gene, CDR1 is TSWWSYY and CDR2 is QGS. The CDR3 length is 25 residues. V lost 0 bases and J lost 0; bases outside the gene matches: 30. The CDR3 loop reads CALGELPFLWVLRDTFRPYTDKLIF. The CDR3 nucleotides read TGTGCTCTTGGGGAACTTCCGTTCCTTTGGGTCCTTAGGGATACGTTCCGTCCGTACACCGATAAACTCATCTTT.

This clone was counted only a few times. A read error likely explains why the TCRdb protein, taken from a much larger clone, differs from this DNA's translation at residue 12; the protein shown is translated from the DNA. The V gene is given as TRDV2, and no J gene call is available; the D segment call TRDD3 is taken from the table without a DNA check. Germline lookup yields CDR1 GEAIGNYY and CDR2 EKD. The CDR3 contains 14 residues. The CDR3 DNA follows: TGTGCCTGTGACCAAAGGCTGGGGATCCCAGGTACCATCTTT. As protein: CACDQRLGIPGTIF.

A word on this clone: With a far larger clone one base away, a read error is the likely cause. Other DNA sequences in this specimen translate into the identical CDR3. This CDR3 is CALGVPLGGYALRYTDKLIF. CDR3 nucleotides: TGTGCTCTTGGGGTCCCCTTAGGGGGATACGCACTGCGATACACCGATAAGCTCATCTTT. With the J gene uncalled, the V gene is TRDV1; the table's D call, TRDD3, has no DNA check behind it. This CDR3 contains 20 residues. The germline V gene encodes CDR1 TSWWSYY and CDR2 QGS.

About this clone: The translation of this DNA and the TCRdb protein of a much larger clone differ at residue 15, probably owing to a read error; the protein shown here is translated from the DNA. The rearrangement joins TRDV1 to TRDJ2; TRDD3 matches at 12 bases. TCRdb lists no J gene, so it was determined here by aligning the DNA to germline. Looked up from germline, CDR1 is TSWWSYY and CDR2 is QGS. CDR3 length equals 21 residues. With 4 bases clipped from V and 4 bases from J, the junction kept 19 bases outside the gene matches. This CDR3 reads CALGAPLRTGGYYASTAQLFF. In nucleotides, the CDR3 is TGTGCTCTTGGGGCCCCTCTACGAACTGGGGGATACTACGCTTCGACAGCACAACTCTTCTTT.

In this sample, this clone turned up a few times. For this DNA, TCRdb reports the protein of a much larger clone, which diverges at residue 7, most likely from a read error; the protein presented here is translated directly from the DNA. V is TRAV38-2/DV8 and J is TRDJ1, with 8 positions matching TRDD3. The J gene, left out of TCRdb, was set here by checking the DNA against germline. V lost 1 base, J lost 0 bases, and 17 bases stayed unmatched. Germline lookup yields CDR1 TSESDYY and CDR2 QEAYKQQN. The CDR3 is 20 residues long. CDR3 bases: TGTGCTTATAGGAGCTTCTTCTTCCCCTGGGGATACTTGTACACCGATAAACTCATCTTT. Its translation: CAYRSFFFPWGYLYTDKLIF.

For this clone: TCRdb records a much larger clone's protein for this DNA, with a difference at residue 16 that likely arises from a read error; the protein given is the translation of the DNA. The chain recombines TRDV1 with TRDJ1; 9 bases are a match to TRDD3. The J gene comes from matching the DNA to germline here; TCRdb lacks it. CDR1 is TSWWSYY and CDR2 is QGS in the germline V gene. The CDR3 consists of 22 residues. The V segment lost 2 bases and the J segment 0 bases; nucleotides outside the gene matches: 22. This CDR3 is CALGENQFKYWGTPLNTDKLIF. The CDR3 DNA reads TGTGCTCTTGGGGAAAACCAATTCAAGTACTGGGGGACACCTCTGAACACCGATAAACTCATCTTT.

Points on this clone: TCRdb's protein for this DNA is that of a much larger clone and differs from the translation at residue 3, likely a read error; the protein shown is the DNA translation. This sequence joins TRDV2 and TRDJ3; D is unresolved. Assignment of the J gene here rests on matching the DNA to germline, because TCRdb gives none. The CDR3 sequence is 18 residues long. Per the germline V gene, CDR1 is GEAIGNYY and CDR2 is EKD. CDR3 sequence (DNA): TGTGCCCGTGACACCGTTAGGGACCGTACCTGGGACACCCGACAGATGTTTTTC. Its protein product is CARDTVRDRTWDTRQMFF.

In this sample, this clone turned up a few times. TCRdb has a much larger clone's protein, which differs at residue 17 from the translation of this DNA, likely because of a read error; what is shown is the protein translated from the DNA. The chain uses TRDV1 and TRDJ2; D is tentatively TRDD2 or TRDD3 (6 bases each). No J segment appears in TCRdb, so it was assigned here by matching the sequence to germline. The CDR3 runs to 21 residues. Germline loops: CDR1 TSWWSYY, CDR2 QGS. The CDR3 bases are TGTGCTCTTGGGGGTCGACTCCTACTGTTTGGGGGGCCGAAGGTGACACCACAACTCTTCTTT. As protein: CALGGRLLLFGGPKVTPQLFF.

Many counts were recorded for this clone. This DNA translates differently at residue 11 from the TCRdb protein, which is that of a much larger clone; a read error is likely, and the protein shown is the DNA's own translation. The chain has TRDV2 and TRDJ1, with 13 positions matching TRDD3. The J gene was missing in TCRdb and was found by matching the end of the DNA to germline. The CDR3 is 17 residues long. The germline V gene encodes CDR1 GEAIGNYY and CDR2 EKD. The V and J ends lost 0 bases and 3 bases, in that order; junction bases with no gene match: 6. CDR3: CACDTGYWGIRPDKLIF. The CDR3 coding sequence is TGTGCCTGTGACACCGGCTACTGGGGGATACGACCCGATAAACTCATCTTT.

This clone was picked up a small number of times. The mismatch at residue 10 between this DNA's translation and the TCRdb protein of a much larger clone likely reflects a read error; the protein shown is translated from the DNA. V gene TRDV1 combines with J gene TRDJ1, with 10 nucleotides matching TRDD3. The CDR3 is 20 residues long. Germline V gives CDR1 TSWWSYY, CDR2 QGS. Trimming took 3 bases from V and 11 from J; bases not matched to a gene: 27. The CDR3 spells CALGDLSRGCLWTGGCRLIF. The CDR3 region has the DNA TGTGCTCTTGGGGACCTAAGTAGGGGGTGTTTATGGACTGGGGGATGTAGGCTCATCTTT.

This clone was seen more than once but under ten times. Given a far larger clone just one base away, this is likely a sequencing read error. The same CDR3 also results from other DNA sequences found in this sample. This sequence joins TRDV3 and TRDJ1, with D unresolved. The J gene was missing in TCRdb and was found by matching the end of the DNA to germline. Germline-derived CDR1 and CDR2 are TVYSNPD and GDNSRS (reference sequence). V was cut by 3 bases and J by 4 bases, with 33 bases left in between. The CDR3 runs 19 residues. In DNA, the CDR3 is TGTGCCTTCCCAAAATCGACATACATTCGGCCCCGGAGATACGATAAACTCATCTTT. This translates into CAFPKSTYIRPRRYDKLIF.